Each of the 14 T cell receptor beta chains below was sequenced from the same sample in a study of blood T cell dynamics during melanoma immunotherapy. Indicated time point: week 3, after first cycle of checkpoint inhibitor. Libraries were prepared by immunoSEQ multiplex PCR; TCRdb keeps only in-frame clonotypes and omits some of them. The sample holds about 4,200 clones, about 88% seen once. The sample in question was blood, obtained from a patient treated with checkpoint blockade. The receptors here all came from a human donor with melanoma.

The chain links TRBV5-4 to TRBJ2-3, with D unresolved. Trimming stripped 2 bases from V and 3 bases from J, with 1 base between. Germline CDR1 is SGHNT and CDR2 is YYREEE (reference sequence). This CDR3 region has 11 residues. CDR3 loop: CASSLTDTQYF. The CDR3 bases are TGTGCCAGCAGCTTAACAGATACGCAGTATTTT.

The V call is TRBV6-6, the J call TRBJ1-1; D possibly corresponds to TRBD1 (5 bases). V lost 5 bases and J lost 4, with 17 bases in between. Per germline, CDR1 MNHNY and CDR2 SVGAGI (reference sequence). The CDR3 covers 15 residues. This chain's CDR3 is CASSLDSTKSTEAFF. The CDR3 DNA follows: TGTGCCAGCAGTCTAGACAGCACCAAGTCCACTGAAGCTTTCTTT.

J is TRBJ1-2 and V is TRBV19, with no clear D. This CDR3 is built from 12 residues. Between the trimmed V and J ends, which lost 4 bases and 7 bases, there was a span of 10 bases. The germline CDR1 and CDR2 sequences are LNHDA and SQIVND (reference sequence). The CDR3 loop is CASSRENRGYTF. In nucleotides, the CDR3 is TGTGCCAGTAGTAGGGAGAATCGTGGCTACACCTTC.

The chain carries TRBV5-1 and TRBJ2-2; 8 nucleotides line up with TRBD1. Germline V gene sequence: CDR1 SGHRS, CDR2 YFSETQ. The J segment lost 6 bases and the V segment lost 4 bases, leaving 8 bases of the junction unmatched. The CDR3 is 15 amino acids. The chain's CDR3 is CASSRDRSTAGELFF. For the CDR3, the DNA is TGCGCCAGCAGCCGGGACAGGTCGACCGCCGGGGAGCTGTTTTTT.

The rearrangement joins TRBV4-2 to TRBJ1-4; TRBD1 might be the D (5 bases). Germline V gives CDR1 LGHNA, CDR2 YNFKEQ. The CDR3 sequence is 15 residues long. V lost 1 base, J lost 6 bases, and 12 bases lay in between. CDR3 sequence: CASSQAQGGDEKLFF. The CDR3 DNA reads TGTGCCAGCAGCCAAGCCCAGGGAGGGGATGAAAAACTGTTTTTT.

This rearrangement joins TRBV30 to TRBJ1-2; a possible D gene is TRBD1 (5 bases). Germline V gene sequence: CDR1 GTSNPN, CDR2 SVGIG (reference sequence). Trimming pared 5 bases from V and 11 bases from J, leaving 15 bases between. The CDR3 extends over 11 amino acids. The CDR3 DNA sequence: TGTGCCTGGGAGTGGGGGGTGAGGTACACCTTC. Translation gives CAWEWGVRYTF.

The chain combines TRBV5-1 with TRBJ2-1; the D gene could be TRBD1 or TRBD2 (5 bases each). Trimming removed 3 bases at V and 7 bases at J, with 8 bases between. Germline V gene data show CDR1 as SGHRS and CDR2 as YFSETQ. The CDR3 has 12 residues. DNA of the CDR3: TGCGCCAGCAGCTGGGACGTAAATGAGCAGTTCTTC. Its translation: CASSWDVNEQFF.

The rearrangement joins TRBV10-1 to TRBJ2-2; D gene uncertain. Per the germline V gene, CDR1 is WNHNN and CDR2 is SYGVQD (reference sequence). V shed 5 bases and J shed 5 bases, with 9 bases lying between them. This CDR3 spans 13 amino acids. The CDR3 sequence is CASSRLRTGELFF. CDR3 DNA sequence: TGCGCCAGCAGTAGACTCCGTACCGGGGAGCTGTTTTTT.

The chain employs TRBV29-1 and TRBJ1-1, with TRBD1 identical over 7 bases. CDR3 size: 13 residues. Losses at the gene ends were 5 bases for V and 4 bases for J; bases not matched to a gene: 7. Germline V lookup: CDR1 SQVTM, CDR2 ANQGSEA. CDR3 protein: CSVNRGDGTEAFF. The CDR3 region has the DNA TGCAGCGTTAACAGGGGTGATGGCACTGAAGCTTTCTTT.

This chain uses TRBV9 with TRBJ2-3; 9 nucleotides agree with TRBD2. The CDR3 length is 15 residues. Trimming removed 3 bases from V and 6 bases from J; junction bases left unmatched: 8. The germline V gene encodes CDR1 SGDLS and CDR2 YYNGEE. CDR3 coding DNA: TGTGCCAGCAGCGGAGCGGGGGGCCGGGTTGATACGCAGTATTTT. Encoded protein: CASSGAGGRVDTQYF.

The chain combines TRBV11-2 with TRBJ2-3; TRBD2 matches at 14 bases. The CDR3 spans 18 residues. Germline CDR1 and CDR2: SGHAT and FQNNGV. V was clipped by 5 bases and J by 7 bases; unmatched bases: 14. The CDR3 nucleotides read TGTGCCAGCAGCATAAGGGCGACTAGCGGGGGGGCCGGGAATACGCAGTATTTT. Encoded protein: CASSIRATSGGAGNTQYF.

This chain uses TRBV7-2 with TRBJ2-3; D is possibly TRBD2 (6 bases). V shed 3 bases and J shed 2 bases, with 12 bases lying between them. CDR1 SGHTA and CDR2 FQGNSA come from the germline V gene. There are 15 residues in the CDR3. The CDR3 region is CASSLRDFFTDTQYF. The CDR3 DNA sequence: TGTGCCAGCAGCTTGCGGGATTTTTTCACAGATACGCAGTATTTT.

The chain couples TRBV6-1 to TRBJ2-3; D unclear. Looked up from germline, CDR1 is MNHNS and CDR2 is SASEGT. The V and J ends lost 1 base and 2 bases respectively, with 13 bases between them. The CDR3 spans 16 residues. Here the CDR3 reads CASSEGVETYTDTQYF. CDR3 coding DNA: TGTGCCAGCAGTGAAGGTGTGGAAACTTACACAGATACGCAGTATTTT.

The CDR3 region has the DNA TGTGCCAGCAGTCCAACCGGGACAGGGGTTAGACTAGAAGTCTACAATGAGCAGTTCTTC. It is translated as CASSPTGTGVRLEVYNEQFF. V usage is TRBV27 and J usage is TRBJ2-1, with 10 bases fitting TRBD1. Germline lookup yields CDR1 MNHEY and CDR2 SMNVEV (reference sequence). V shed 5 bases, J shed 3 bases, and the junction held 19 bases outside the gene matches. The CDR3 is made up of 20 amino acids.